This TCR beta chain comes out of a study of beta chain features in type 1 diabetes. Study-level background: Across every sample, about 110 million sorted cells were examined in total. Study outcomes and limitations: VDJ junctions sequenced from type 1 diabetes patients showed fewer insertions and more deletions. The study found moderately but significantly shorter TCRB CDR3s in all four CD4+ subsets of Type 1 diabetes patients.

Germline lookup yields CDR1 SQVTM and CDR2 ANQGSEA. With 4 bases removed from V and 5 bases from J, the gap between germline ends came to 11 bases. The CDR3 runs 12 residues. Expressed TCRB transcripts were sequenced, since all the RNA that had been isolated was reverse transcribed. Several million reads on average were seen across naive, central memory and regulatory T cell samples. Generated by immunoSEQ multiplex PCR, the TCRdb table keeps only in-frame clones and is missing some. This table has under 55,000 clones, roughly 41% appearing once. Comment on this clone: Its antigen remains unidentified.

Sorting of CD4+ naive, central memory, regulatory and stem cell-like memory cells was performed via CD45RO/CCR7/CD25/CD127/CD95/CD27. V usage is TRBV29-1 and J usage is TRBJ2-5; D is undetermined. The TCR comes from a man younger than 45 with type 1 diabetes. Sample: Tregs from blood. CDR3 DNA sequence: TGCAGCGTTGGTCTCGGAGTGGAGACCCAGTACTTC. Encoded protein: CSVGLGVETQYF.